This TCR beta chain was identified during a study of T cells in Graves' hyperthyroidism and ophthalmopathy. Overall study results and limits: Onset of ophthalmopathy came a median approximately 6.8 months after the model predicted it. Most thyroid clonotypes expanded above 0.001 appeared in blood too.

Amplified regions were TCR beta CDR3 sequences from RNA transcripts. When the TCR CDR3 underwent first-round RT-PCR, the HTBI primer set was used. Using its own MiXCR run on the multiplex PCR reads, TCRdb lists one record per CDR3 protein. The profile covers 300,000 to 450,000 distinct CDR3 sequences, with about 18% appearing a single time and roughly a third taken by the ten largest. Exclusion of a patient resulted from uncontrolled infection, other autoimmune disease, pregnancy or lactation. PBMCs came from roughly 10 ml fresh peripheral blood. The CDR3 is made up of 17 amino acids. Between the trimmed V and J ends, which lost 5 bases and 4 bases, there was a span of 21 bases. The germline V gene has CDR1 MNHEY and CDR2 SVGEGT. This clonotype was observed at least ten times. Its antigen is unknown.

The chain uses TRBV6-2 or TRBV6-3 and TRBJ1-5; the D is unclear. The clonotype comes from a woman in her 30s with Graves' hyperthyroidism that later progressed to Graves' ophthalmopathy. Sequencing used blood. The CDR3 sequence: CASSPAPTAFYNQPQHF. As DNA, the CDR3 is TGTGCCAGCAGTCCGGCCCCTACGGCGTTCTATAATCAGCCCCAGCATTTT.